The sequence of this TCR beta chain was determined in a study of T cells expressing NK-cell markers. The overall study: The TCR beta repertoires were obtained from sorted CD3+CD56+NKG2C+, CD3+CD56+NKG2C- and CD3+CD56-NKG2C+ T cells. Overall study findings and caveats: NKG2C+ dominant clonotypes from roughly 6 donors made up about 1.0-8% of CD8+ T cells. These clonotypes additionally ranked first within the CD3+CD56-NKG2C+ fraction of a few donors.

The cDNA for TCR beta came from 5'RACE template switching with UMIs. TCRdb re-called the 5' RACE reads and gives one entry per CDR3 protein, without DNA. This sample's clone table lists 500,000 or so distinct CDR3 sequences. Concerning this clonotype: The antigen is undetermined.

The germline V gene encodes CDR1 SGHTA and CDR2 FQGNSA. The CDR3 runs to 16 residues. Source material: blood T cells: a sorted CD56 or NKG2C T cell subset, CD4+ or CD8+ T cells, or bulk PBMC T cells (not recorded which). The TCR was taken from a young man in good health. The chain carries TRBV7-2 and TRBJ1-1. This CDR3 is CASSLAGMVVNTEAFF.